Reported below is one T cell receptor (beta chain). Its antigen is still unknown. BIOMED2 TRB-A/B primer pools were used in multiplex TRB PCR. Using its own MiXCR run on the multiplex PCR reads, TCRdb lists one record per CDR3 protein. The profile shows about 1,600 distinct CDR3 sequences, about 30% of them singletons. The data derive from a study of T and B cells in COVID-19 patients. About the study: Peripheral blood came from COVID-19 patients with active infection or after recovery. Active-infection patients were older, median roughly 67 years, than recovered patients, median roughly 37 years.

Blood genomic DNA input for TRB amplification was roughly 250-500 ng. The germline V gene has CDR1 MDHEN and CDR2 SYDVKM. V was trimmed by 10 bases and J by 6 bases, leaving 12 bases between them. The CDR3 length is 12 residues. Study results and limitations: Clonality of TRB repertoires was high in active COVID-19; recovery brought above-healthy diversity and richness. In COVID-19 patients, T cell receptor beta variable and joining gene use was reportedly strongly skewed.

The chain carries TRBV28 and TRBJ2-2; D remains ambiguous. The clonotype originates from a human donor with active COVID-19. Sequencing was done on a sample of blood. CDR3 region: CAILSRPGELFF. The CDR3, as DNA: TGTGCCATCTTATCCCGACCCGGGGAGCTGTTTTTT.